Listed below are T cell receptor beta chains from one sample, sequenced in a study of blood T cell repertoires in COVID-19. The method was immunoSEQ multiplex PCR; TCRdb's version includes in-frame clones alone and lacks a portion of them. The table records roughly 190,000 clones, 85% to 90% of them present only once. Sequenced material: peripheral blood. These receptor sequences come from a man between 18 and 29 years old with active or convalescent COVID-19. Each CDR3 is given with its conserved first and last residue. The order of the fields is J gene, D gene, V gene, clone size, CDR3 DNA, CDR3 protein. D genes are given only for firm matches. The size field is filled for only some rows; it gives once, few, many or a size class.

>TRBJ2-3|.|TRBV24-1|.
TGTGCCACCAGTGAACTCACAGATACGCAGTATTTT
CATSELTDTQYF
>TRBJ1-1|.|TRBV9|few
TGTGCCAGCAGCGTAGAGCCGGGGTTTATCACTGAAGCTTTCTTT
CASSVEPGFITEAFF
>TRBJ1-2|TRBD1|TRBV27|.
TGTGCCAGCAGTTCCTTATACCGGACAGGGAAGGTGGGAGGCTACACCTTC
CASSSLYRTGKVGGYTF
>TRBJ2-1|.|TRBV18|.
TGTGCCAGCTCACCACCCCCACTCTCGTGGGAGCAGTTCTTC
CASSPPPLSWEQFF
>TRBJ1-6|TRBD1|TRBV28|.
TGTGCCAGCAGTTCACCTTTTAGACAGGGTATAGAGTTAACGAATAATTCACCCCTCCACTTT
CASSSPFRQGIELTNNSPLHF
>TRBJ1-2|.|TRBV11-2|.
TGTGCCAGCAGCTCTCAGGGAAACTATGGCTACACCTTC
CASSSQGNYGYTF
>TRBJ2-4|.|TRBV14|.
TGTGCCAGCAGCCAAGCGGGGCGGGGGCCTCAGTACTTC
CASSQAGRGPQYF
>TRBJ2-1|TRBD2|TRBV11-2|.
TGTGCCAGCAGCTTAGTGGGAGCGGGGGGTTTAAATGAGCAGTTCTTC
CASSLVGAGGLNEQFF
>TRBJ2-5|.|TRBV9|.
TGTGCCAGCAGCGTAGAAGGCGGGACCCAGTACTTC
CASSVEGGTQYF
>TRBJ2-1|.|TRBV19|once
TGTGCCAGTAGTATAGGGTACGCGAGTGAGCAGTTCTTC
CASSIGYASEQFF
>TRBJ2-1|.|TRBV10-2|.
TGCGCCAGCAGTGAGGAGGGACTCTACAATGAGCAGTTCTTC
CASSEEGLYNEQFF
>TRBJ1-1|.|TRBV4-3|.
TGCGCCAGCAGCCAAGCAGTTTTGGTGAACACTGAAGCTTTCTTT
CASSQAVLVNTEAFF
>TRBJ2-2|TRBD1|TRBV5-1|.
TGCGCCAGCAGCTTCGACCGGGACAGGGTTGCCTCCGGGGGCACCGGGGAGCTGTTTTTT
CASSFDRDRVASGGTGELFF
>TRBJ2-7|TRBD1|TRBV27|.
TGTGCCAGTCGAGGGACAGTCTCCTACGAGCAGTACTTC
CASRGTVSYEQYF
>TRBJ2-1|.|TRBV9|.
TGTGCCAGCAGCGGCGACGGGAGCTCCTACAATGAGCAGTTCTTC
CASSGDGSSYNEQFF
>TRBJ1-6|.|TRBV3-1/TRBV3-2|.
TGTGCCAGCAGCCAAGGATTGGACTTCGAGTTCGGTTCACCCCTCCACTTT
CASSQGLDFEFGSPLHF
>TRBJ2-3|TRBD2|TRBV7-9|once
TGTGCCAGCAGCTTAGTCGCTAGCGGGGGGGCTAGCGATACGCAGTATTTT
CASSLVASGGASDTQYF
>TRBJ1-1|.|TRBV6-5|.
TGTGCCAGCACCTGGGGAGGTAGGGGGAACACTGAAGCTTTCTTT
CASTWGGRGNTEAFF
>TRBJ2-4|.|TRBV28|.
TGTGCCAGCAGCCTCGTTCAGGGGACGGCCAAAAACATTCAGTACTTC
CASSLVQGTAKNIQYF
>TRBJ1-1|TRBD1|TRBV18|.
TGTGCCAGCTCACTAGTCAGGGACAGCTACACTGAAGCTTTCTTT
CASSLVRDSYTEAFF
>TRBJ2-3|TRBD2|TRBV6-4|.
TGTGCCAGCAGCGGACATGGGACTAGCACGGCCTGGGCCGCAGATACGCAGTATTTT
CASSGHGTSTAWAADTQYF
>TRBJ2-1|TRBD2|TRBV2|.
TGTGCCAGCAGTGACTCTAGCGGGGGCTACAATGAGCAGTTCTTC
CASSDSSGGYNEQFF
>TRBJ2-3|.|TRBV6-2/TRBV6-3|.
TGTGCCAGCAGTTCCCAACCGGGAACTAGCACAGATACGCAGTATTTT
CASSSQPGTSTDTQYF
>TRBJ1-1|.|TRBV7-8|.
TGTGCCGGCAGGGAGGGGGGGAGCACTGAAGCTTTCTTT
CAGREGGSTEAFF
>TRBJ2-1|TRBD2|TRBV30|.
TGTGCCTGGAGTAGAGGGACTAGCGGGAGGGCCCAGTTCTTC
CAWSRGTSGRAQFF
>TRBJ2-3|TRBD2|TRBV24-1|.
TGTGCCACCGCTACTAGCGGGAGGGCCACAGATACGCAGTATTTT
CATATSGRATDTQYF
>TRBJ2-2|.|TRBV3-1/TRBV3-2|.
TGTGCCAGCAGCTGGAACAGGCCCTCCAGCACCGGGGAGCTGTTTTTT
CASSWNRPSSTGELFF
>TRBJ1-1|TRBD1|TRBV5-6|.
TGTGCCAGCAGCTTTGACAGGGGGGAGAGTGAAGCTTTCTTT
CASSFDRGESEAFF
>TRBJ2-5|TRBD1|TRBV2|.
TGTGCCAGCAGTGAATCTCCCGGGACAGGGTACTTC
CASSESPGTGYF
>TRBJ2-2|TRBD2|TRBV6-4|.
TGTGCCAGCAGTGAGCGGGGGGGCACCGGGGAGCTGTTTTTT
CASSERGGTGELFF
>TRBJ1-4|.|TRBV27|few
TGTGCCAGCAGTTCCTCCACCAACAGAAGGGAAAAACTGTTTTTT
CASSSSTNRREKLFF
>TRBJ1-1|.|TRBV7-3|.
TGTGCCAGCAGCTTAATACGGCAGGCTGAAGCTTTCTTT
CASSLIRQAEAFF